The source of this T cell receptor beta chain is a study of T cell responses to AZD1222 COVID-19 vaccine. General study findings and limits: Repertoire collection took place solely once the T cell response had peaked. Unmutated variant regions reportedly attract nearly half of all spike-specific TCRs. Clonal diversity may have been underestimated in mostly white British donors.

Regarding this clone: Antigen: not known.

This CDR3 region has 16 residues. Germline CDR1 and CDR2: SGDLS and YYNGEE. With 4 bases removed from V and 1 base from J, the gap between germline ends came to 17 bases. Method: immunoSEQ multiplex PCR; TCRdb's copy keeps in-frame clones and lacks some. The data show about 130,000 clones, approximately 85% seen once. Sequenced material: peripheral blood, taken 28 days after the second AZD1222 dose. The TCR originated in an adult who received the AZD1222 COVID-19 vaccine. The rearrangement uses TRBV9 and TRBJ1-1; perhaps TRBD1 as D (6 bases). This CDR3 is CASSLSYRAGNTEAFF. CDR3 nucleotide sequence: TGTGCCAGCAGCTTATCTTACAGGGCCGGGAACACTGAAGCTTTCTTT.